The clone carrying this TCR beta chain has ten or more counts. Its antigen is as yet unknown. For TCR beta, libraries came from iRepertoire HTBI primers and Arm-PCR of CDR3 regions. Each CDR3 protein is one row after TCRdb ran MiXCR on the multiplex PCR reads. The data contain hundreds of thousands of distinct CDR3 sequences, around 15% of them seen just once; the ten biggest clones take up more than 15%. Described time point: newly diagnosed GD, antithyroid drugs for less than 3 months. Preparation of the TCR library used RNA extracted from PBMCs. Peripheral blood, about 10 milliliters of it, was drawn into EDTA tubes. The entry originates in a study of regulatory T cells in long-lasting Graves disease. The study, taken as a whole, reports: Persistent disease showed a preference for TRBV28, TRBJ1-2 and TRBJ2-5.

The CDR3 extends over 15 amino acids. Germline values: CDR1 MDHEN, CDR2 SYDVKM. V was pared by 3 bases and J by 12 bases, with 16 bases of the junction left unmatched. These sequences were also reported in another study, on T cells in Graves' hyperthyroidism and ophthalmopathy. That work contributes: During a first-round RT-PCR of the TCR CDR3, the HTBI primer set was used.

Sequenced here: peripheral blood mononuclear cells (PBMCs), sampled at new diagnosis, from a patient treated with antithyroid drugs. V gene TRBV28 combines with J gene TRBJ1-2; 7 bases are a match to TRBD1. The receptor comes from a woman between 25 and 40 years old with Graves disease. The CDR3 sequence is CASSLGSGQKLSHTF. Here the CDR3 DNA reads TGTGCCAGCAGTTTGGGGTCGGGACAGAAACTCTCTCACACCTTC.